This T cell receptor beta chain stems from a study of monozygotic twins with inflammatory bowel disease. TCRdb reworked the 5' RACE reads into one entry per CDR3 protein, no DNA. The sample's table shows 150,000 to 200,000 distinct CDR3 sequences. The germline CDR1 and CDR2 sequences are SGHTA and FQGNSA. The CDR3 covers 14 residues. Broader study findings: Fewer clonotypes were shared with others by IBD patients than by healthy twins, especially with disease activity. The data did not back a single strong IBD-associated clonotype or signal. Healthy co-twins, by inverse Simpson, had higher TCRbeta diversity than their siblings with IBD.

About this clonotype itself: Its antigen is unknown.

This TCR was recovered from a human donor with ulcerative colitis or Crohn's disease, or a healthy co-twin of an affected twin (not recorded which). V gene TRBV7-2 combines with J gene TRBJ2-3; with no DNA, the TCRdb D assignment of TRBD2 cannot be verified. Sequencing input: blood. Here the CDR3 reads CASSPSFTADTQYF.